These 31 T cell receptor beta chains share one sample of origin, sequenced in a study of T cell changes during pregnancy in multiple sclerosis. Assay used: immunoSEQ multiplex PCR; TCRdb lists only in-frame clones, some missing. The table has around 130,000 clones, over 85% seen once. The sample here was peripheral blood, taken before pregnancy. These receptors were collected from a female donor with multiple sclerosis, enrolled in a pregnancy study.

The rearrangement uses TRBV6-1 and TRBJ1-1, with 7 bases aligning to TRBD1. J gave up 7 bases and V 4 bases, and 9 bases lay outside the gene matches. The germline gives CDR1 MNHNS, CDR2 SASEGT. The CDR3 has 14 amino acids. CDR3 region: CASSGRQGVVEAFF. As DNA, the CDR3 is TGTGCCAGCAGTGGCCGACAGGGTGTGGTTGAAGCTTTCTTT.

This clone was counted between two and nine times. The chain combines TRBV2 with TRBJ2-2; no reliable D call. V lost 7 bases to trimming and J lost 13 bases, with 13 bases between them. Per germline, CDR1 SNHLY and CDR2 FYNNEI. This CDR3 spans 11 amino acids. The CDR3 loop reads CASKDLLRLFF. CDR3 bases: TGTGCCAGCAAAGACTTGCTAAGGCTGTTTTTT.

The chain uses TRBV5-1 and TRBJ2-7; 8 bases match TRBD1. The CDR3 extends over 14 amino acids. V lost 0 bases, J lost 3 bases, and 2 bases stayed unmatched. CDR1 is SGHRS and CDR2 is YFSETQ in the germline V gene. The CDR3 reads CASSLGDRSYEQYF. CDR3 coding DNA: TGCGCCAGCAGCTTGGGGGACAGGAGCTACGAGCAGTACTTC.

The V gene is TRBV10-3, the J gene TRBJ1-4, with TRBD1 identical over 8 bases. Germline V gene lookup returns CDR1 ENHRY and CDR2 SYGVKD. The ends lost 4 bases at V and 3 bases at J; junction bases unmatched: 4. The CDR3 length is 15 residues. CDR3 sequence: CAISAGQASNEKLFF. The CDR3 region has the DNA TGTGCCATCAGTGCGGGACAGGCCTCTAATGAAAAACTGTTTTTT.

The chain employs TRBV6-6 and TRBJ1-2; the D is unclear. Trimming cost V 5 bases and J 4 bases, with 11 bases left between them. This CDR3 region has 13 residues. Germline loops: CDR1 MNHNY, CDR2 SVGAGI (reference sequence). In DNA, the CDR3 is TGTGCCAGCAGTGGCGAGAGGGCCTATGGCTACACCTTC. This encodes CASSGERAYGYTF.

The genes are TRBV9 and TRBJ2-2; possibly TRBD1 for D (7 bases). CDR3 length equals 15 residues. Germline V lookup: CDR1 SGDLS, CDR2 YYNGEE. V was shortened by 4 bases and J by 5 bases, with 15 bases between the two germline ends. The CDR3 DNA follows: TGTGCCAGCAGCTTACAACCAGGGGGGACCGGGGAGCTGTTTTTT. Amino acids: CASSLQPGGTGELFF.

This rearrangement joins TRBV9 to TRBJ2-1, with no clear D. The CDR3 totals 15 residues. The V gene's germline CDR1 is SGDLS and CDR2 YYNGEE. Trimming cost V 2 bases and J 0 bases, with 9 bases left between them. The CDR3 protein is CASSVRGLSYNEQFF. The CDR3 coding sequence is TGTGCCAGCAGCGTTCGCGGTCTCTCCTACAATGAGCAGTTCTTC.

The rearrangement uses TRBV6-1 and TRBJ2-4, with D possibly being TRBD1 (5 bases). Germline V gene lookup returns CDR1 MNHNS and CDR2 SASEGT. V lost 1 base and J lost 8, with 12 bases in between. This CDR3 is 14 amino acids long. CDR3 sequence: CASSEVGRADIQYF. CDR3 coding DNA: TGTGCCAGCAGTGAAGTCGGCAGGGCGGACATTCAGTACTTC.

The chain links TRBV10-2 to TRBJ1-2; unclear D gene. CDR3 size: 13 residues. The germline V gene has CDR1 WSHSY and CDR2 SAAADI. Trimming took 0 bases from V and 5 from J, leaving 7 bases between them. CDR3 in DNA: TGCGCCAGCAGTGAGTCGAGACATTATGGCTACACCTTC. Encoded protein: CASSESRHYGYTF.

The rearrangement joins TRBV5-8 to TRBJ1-2; 7 positions agree with TRBD1. Germline V CDR1 and CDR2: SGHTS, YDEGEE. CDR3 size: 14 residues. The ends lost 4 bases at V and 6 bases at J; junction bases unmatched: 9. CDR3 bases: TGTGCCAGCAGCGCCTCCGGGACAGTGGATGGCTACACCTTC. It specifies CASSASGTVDGYTF.

This sequence joins TRBV5-1 and TRBJ1-1; D gene unclear. Between the trimmed V and J ends, which lost 0 bases and 3 bases, there was a span of 21 bases. The length of the CDR3 is 18 residues. Germline V gene sequence: CDR1 SGHRS, CDR2 YFSETQ. The CDR3 spells CASSLVGSLRVVDTEAFF. The CDR3, as DNA: TGCGCCAGCAGCTTGGTTGGGAGCCTGAGGGTTGTAGACACTGAAGCTTTCTTT.

This chain joins TRBV30 and TRBJ2-3; the match to TRBD1 covers 8 bases. CDR3 size: 15 residues. V was clipped by 1 base and J by 3 bases; unmatched bases: 6. Germline loops: CDR1 GTSNPN, CDR2 SVGIG (reference sequence). This CDR3 is CAWSGTGRKTDTQYF. The CDR3 DNA is TGTGCCTGGAGTGGGACAGGGCGGAAGACAGATACGCAGTATTTT.

The V and J genes are TRBV2 and TRBJ2-5; 13 nucleotides match TRBD2. Per the germline V gene, CDR1 is SNHLY and CDR2 is FYNNEI. There are 16 residues in the CDR3. The ends lost 4 bases at V and 5 bases at J; junction bases unmatched: 7. CDR3 amino acids: CASSGGTSGRVETQYF. DNA for the CDR3: TGTGCCAGCAGTGGGGGAACTAGCGGGAGGGTGGAGACCCAGTACTTC.

The CDR3 nucleotides read TGCAGCGTTAGTCAGGCTAACTATGGCTACACCTTC. Residues: CSVSQANYGYTF. This chain joins TRBV29-1 and TRBJ1-2; D remains unclear. CDR1 and CDR2 (germline): SQVTM, ANQGSEA. CDR3 length: 12 amino acids. The V end was cut by 5 bases, the J end by 0 bases, with 7 bases between.

As concerns this clone: Distinct nucleotide sequences in the sample also encode this CDR3. This sequence joins TRBV7-6 and TRBJ1-1; D is uncertain. Trimming left V 2 bases short and J 2 bases short, with 3 bases between. The CDR3 runs to 12 residues. Germline CDR1 and CDR2: SGHVS and FNYEAQ. CDR3: CASSLLNTEAFF. CDR3 DNA: TGTGCCAGCAGCTTACTTAACACTGAAGCTTTCTTT.

This clone was detected a few times. J is TRBJ1-1 and V is TRBV29-1; D is perhaps TRBD1 (6 bases). The CDR3 is 13 amino acids. Germline CDR1 reads SQVTM; CDR2 reads ANQGSEA. V lost 4 bases to trimming and J lost 5 bases, with 14 bases between them. The CDR3 bases are TGCAGCGTTGTGAGGACAGACGAGACTGAAGCTTTCTTT. Translation gives CSVVRTDETEAFF.

J is TRBJ2-7 and V is TRBV6-6; D possibly corresponds to TRBD2 (6 bases). The CDR3 sequence is 15 residues long. V was cut by 5 bases and J by 0 bases, with 14 bases left in between. CDR1 and CDR2 from the germline V gene are MNHNY and SVGAGI (reference sequence). CDR3 amino acids: CASSTTAGGSYEQYF. CDR3 in DNA: TGTGCCAGCAGTACTACCGCCGGGGGCTCCTACGAGCAGTACTTC.

The chain carries TRBV5-1 and TRBJ2-5; D not resolved. CDR1 is SGHRS, CDR2 YFSETQ, per germline. The CDR3 has 13 amino acids. V lost 4 bases, J lost 1 base, and 8 bases lay in between. CDR3 amino acids: CASSPYPQETQYF. In DNA, the CDR3 is TGCGCCAGCAGCCCCTACCCCCAAGAGACCCAGTACTTC.

This clone was recorded once. The rearrangement links TRBV9 to TRBJ1-1; maybe TRBD1 (6 bases). The germline V gene encodes CDR1 SGDLS and CDR2 YYNGEE. The CDR3 totals 14 residues. Trimming left V 1 base short and J 5 bases short, with 12 bases between. CDR3: CASSVTEGGTEAFF. The CDR3 nucleotides read TGTGCCAGCAGCGTAACAGAAGGGGGAACTGAAGCTTTCTTT. The whole variable domain, remainder taken from reference TRBV9 and TRBJ1-1, is DSGVTQTPKHLITATGQRVTLRCSPRSGDLSVYWYQQSLDQGLQFLIQYYNGEERAKGNILERFSAQQFPDLHSELNLSSLELGDSALYFCASSVTEGGTEAFFGQGTRLTVV.

V usage is TRBV6-5 and J usage is TRBJ1-6, with D maybe TRBD1 (5 bases). Germline-derived CDR1 and CDR2 are MNHEY and SVGAGI. The CDR3 length is 13 residues. V lost 8 bases to trimming and J lost 9 bases, with 14 bases between them. CDR3 in DNA: TGTGCCAGCGGTTTGGATAGGGGTTCACCCCTCCACTTT. This encodes CASGLDRGSPLHF.

This clone has at least ten counts. This rearrangement joins TRBV29-1 to TRBJ1-2, with TRBD1 matching over 7 bases. V gave up 7 bases and J gave up 0 bases; unmatched junction bases: 11. Germline values: CDR1 SQVTM, CDR2 ANQGSEA. The CDR3 extends over 15 amino acids. The CDR3 sequence: CSAAGGTLSNYGYTF. The CDR3 region has the DNA TGCAGCGCTGCAGGGGGGACACTCTCTAACTATGGCTACACCTTC.

The chain is built from TRBV10-3 and TRBJ1-1, with a tentative D call TRBD1 (5 bases). The CDR3 runs to 15 residues. Germline lookup yields CDR1 ENHRY and CDR2 SYGVKD. The V end lost 6 bases, the J end lost 5 bases, and 19 bases lay between the germline ends. The CDR3: CAIRNMVDRGTEAFF. As DNA, the CDR3 is TGTGCCATCAGGAACATGGTGGACCGGGGGACTGAAGCTTTCTTT.

Only a few counts were recorded for this clone. The V gene is TRBV5-1, the J gene TRBJ1-2, with D unclear. The ends were cut back, 0 bases at V and 6 bases at J, with 6 bases in the middle. CDR3 length: 12 amino acids. CDR1 is SGHRS and CDR2 is YFSETQ in the germline V gene. This CDR3 is CASSLDSHGYTF. In nucleotides, the CDR3 is TGCGCCAGCAGCTTGGACAGTCATGGCTACACCTTC.

This chain uses TRBV10-2 with TRBJ1-5; possible D gene TRBD1, 5 bases. The CDR3 runs to 15 residues. CDR1 is WSHSY and CDR2 is SAAADI in the germline V gene. V gave up 2 bases and J gave up 3 bases, with 11 bases separating them. As DNA, the CDR3 is TGCGCCAGCAGTGAGGCGGGGGGAAACAATCAGCCCCAGCATTTT. Protein product: CASSEAGGNNQPQHF.

The chain has TRBV5-5 and TRBJ2-3, with 8 bases aligning to TRBD2. The CDR3 contains 15 residues. Germline V gene data show CDR1 as SGHKS and CDR2 as YYEKEE (reference sequence). After removal of 4 bases from V and 3 bases from J, the junction contained 7 bases not matched to a gene. The CDR3 sequence: CASSQRGLDTDTQYF. The CDR3 nucleotides read TGTGCCAGCAGCCAGAGGGGACTAGATACAGATACGCAGTATTTT.

The chain combines TRBV7-8 with TRBJ2-5, with TRBD1 identical over 8 bases. The V and J ends lost 4 bases and 2 bases, in that order; junction bases with no gene match: 6. The germline CDR1 and CDR2 sequences are SGHVS and FQNEAQ. The CDR3 length is 15 residues. The CDR3 protein is CASSSQGAWQETQYF. CDR3 nucleotide sequence: TGTGCCAGCAGCTCCCAGGGGGCTTGGCAAGAGACCCAGTACTTC.

The chain couples TRBV5-1 to TRBJ2-7, with TRBD1 as a possible D gene (6 bases). The V end lost 4 bases, the J end lost 3 bases, and 17 bases lay between the germline ends. Germline assignment: CDR1 SGHRS and CDR2 YFSETQ. The CDR3 extends over 15 amino acids. CDR3 DNA sequence: TGCGCCAGCAGCCAACCTACAGGGTTAGGCTACGAGCAGTACTTC. It translates to CASSQPTGLGYEQYF.

This rearrangement joins TRBV5-1 to TRBJ2-2, with a tentative D call TRBD1 (5 bases). V was shortened by 1 base and J by 7 bases, with 14 bases between the two germline ends. Germline V lookup: CDR1 SGHRS, CDR2 YFSETQ. The CDR3 contains 15 residues. CDR3 region: CASSLITAGNGELFF. The CDR3, as DNA: TGCGCCAGCAGCTTGATTACGGCAGGGAACGGGGAGCTGTTTTTT.

V gene TRBV10-1 combines with J gene TRBJ1-2, with 7 bases matching TRBD1. CDR1 and CDR2 (germline): WNHNN, SYGVQD (reference sequence). The CDR3 totals 14 residues. With V trimmed by 2 bases and J by 7 bases, 7 bases remained unmatched. In DNA, the CDR3 is TGCGCCAGCAGTGAGGAGACAGGGAGGTTTGGCTACACCTTC. Translated, it gives CASSEETGRFGYTF.

This chain connects TRBV19 to TRBJ2-2; the match to TRBD1 covers 10 bases. Germline V CDR1 and CDR2: LNHDA, SQIVND (reference sequence). J lost 5 bases, V lost 3 bases, and 3 bases had no gene match. The CDR3 totals 15 residues. The CDR3 DNA reads as TGTGCCAGTAGTATGCTGGGACAGGGGACCGGGGAGCTGTTTTTT. This codes for CASSMLGQGTGELFF.

The genes are TRBV29-1 and TRBJ1-2; TRBD1 matches at 7 bases. Germline trimming cut 5 bases from V and 0 bases from J; bases unmatched to any gene: 3. CDR3 length: 13 residues. The germline CDR1 and CDR2 sequences are SQVTM and ANQGSEA. The CDR3: CSVLTGSNYGYTF. CDR3 in DNA: TGCAGCGTTTTGACAGGGTCTAACTATGGCTACACCTTC.